Shown below are 26 T cell receptor beta chains from a single sample sequenced in a study of beta chain features in type 1 diabetes. Study-wide points: When Type 1 diabetes patients were examined, their TCRB CDR3s proved moderately but significantly shorter in all four CD4+ subsets.

Their antigen targets remain unknown. The whole isolated RNA underwent reverse transcription, so sequencing captured expressed TCRB transcripts. Generated by immunoSEQ multiplex PCR, the TCRdb table keeps only in-frame clones and is missing some. Here the sample spans 300,000 to 400,000 clones, around 9.6% being singletons. The sequenced material came from central memory CD4+ T cells from blood. The receptors shown here come from a man aged 30 to 39 with type 1 diabetes.

This clone appeared many times. V and J are TRBV2 and TRBJ2-3; TRBD2 matches 14 bases. J gave up 3 bases and V 7 bases, and 6 bases lay outside the gene matches. The CDR3 has 16 residues. The germline CDR1 and CDR2 sequences are SNHLY and FYNNEI. The CDR3 spells CASTKGLAGGTDTQYF. The CDR3 DNA is TGTGCCAGCACTAAAGGACTAGCGGGAGGAACAGATACGCAGTATTTT.

The V gene is TRBV19, the J gene TRBJ2-1; D gene unclear. Germline CDR1 LNHDA, CDR2 SQIVND (reference sequence). CDR3 length: 15 amino acids. V dropped 6 bases and J dropped 2 bases, with 14 bases sitting between them. The CDR3 here is CASSRQQYAYNEQFF. The CDR3 DNA is TGTGCCAGTAGCCGACAACAGTACGCCTACAATGAGCAGTTCTTC.

This clone was counted between two and nine times. This specimen includes other DNA sequences encoding the same CDR3. J is TRBJ2-3 and V is TRBV7-9; TRBD2 is a possible D gene (6 bases). Germline CDR1 reads SEHNR; CDR2 reads FQNEAQ (reference sequence). The CDR3 has 16 residues. Trimming removed 5 bases at V and 2 bases at J, with 17 bases between. The CDR3 is CASSLRGGAPTDTQYF. In nucleotides, the CDR3 is TGTGCCAGCAGCCTAAGAGGAGGGGCGCCCACAGATACGCAGTATTTT.

The V call is TRBV7-9, the J call TRBJ1-1; D is undetermined. This CDR3 is built from 13 residues. V lost 4 bases to trimming and J lost 3 bases, with 9 bases between them. Germline CDR1 SEHNR, CDR2 FQNEAQ (reference sequence). This chain's CDR3 is CASSSTPDTEAFF. In DNA, the CDR3 is TGTGCCAGCAGCTCGACGCCCGACACTGAAGCTTTCTTT.

This clone has a handful of counts. Distinct nucleotide sequences in the sample also encode this CDR3. The gene calls are TRBV28 and TRBJ1-5, with D possibly matching TRBD1 (6 bases). CDR1 and CDR2 from the germline V gene are MDHEN and SYDVKM. Trimming left V 5 bases short and J 0 bases short, with 11 bases between. CDR3 size: 15 residues. CDR3 in amino acids: CASSEQGYSNQPQHF. The CDR3 DNA is TGTGCCAGCAGTGAGCAGGGGTATAGCAATCAGCCCCAGCATTTT.

In its sample, this clone was seen a few times. The rearrangement links TRBV14 to TRBJ2-1; TRBD2 aligns across 11 bases. In germline, CDR1 is SGHDN, CDR2 FVKESK. Unmatched junction bases numbered 7, after V lost 4 bases and J lost 8 bases. The CDR3 length is 15 residues. The CDR3 nucleotides read TGTGCCAGCAGCCCGATACTAGCGGGAGTATATGAGCAGTTCTTC. It yields the protein CASSPILAGVYEQFF.

There are a few counts of this clone. V and J are TRBV28 and TRBJ1-4, with 11 bases lining up with TRBD1. J gave up 7 bases and V 7 bases, and 5 bases lay outside the gene matches. From germline, CDR1 is MDHEN and CDR2 SYDVKM. CDR3 length: 14 residues. The CDR3 nucleotides read TGTGCCAGCATCAAGGACAGGGGGCGTGAAAAACTGTTTTTT. Encoded protein: CASIKDRGREKLFF.

This clone was seen repeatedly, ten times or more. This chain links TRBV27 with TRBJ2-7, with D tentatively TRBD1 (6 bases). The germline CDR1 and CDR2 sequences are MNHEY and SMNVEV (reference sequence). V was clipped by 3 bases and J by 6 bases, with 12 bases between them. CDR3 size: 13 residues. The CDR3 is CASSFNSQGEQYF. In DNA form, the CDR3 reads TGTGCCAGCAGTTTCAACTCACAGGGCGAGCAGTACTTC.

This clone was counted only a few times. The chain couples TRBV11-2 to TRBJ2-7; no clear D. Germline-derived CDR1 and CDR2 are SGHAT and FQNNGV. The CDR3 sequence is 11 residues long. The ends were cut back, 2 bases at V and 5 bases at J, with 4 bases in the middle. CDR3 sequence reads: CASSLIDEQYF. In nucleotides, the CDR3 is TGTGCCAGCAGCTTAATCGACGAGCAGTACTTC.

This clone has more than one count but fewer than ten. The chain uses TRBV7-9 and TRBJ2-3; 9 positions match TRBD2. Germline V gene data show CDR1 as SEHNR and CDR2 as FQNEAQ (reference sequence). The J segment lost 2 bases and the V segment lost 1 base, leaving 13 bases of the junction unmatched. There are 19 residues in the CDR3. The CDR3 region is CASSLGWTSAQWDTDTQYF. CDR3 coding DNA: TGTGCCAGCAGCTTAGGGTGGACTAGCGCCCAGTGGGACACAGATACGCAGTATTTT.

This clone was observed a few times. V gene TRBV6-5 combines with J gene TRBJ1-2, with a weak D call TRBD1 (6 bases). V was pared by 6 bases and J by 1 base, with 12 bases between. The CDR3 runs 14 residues. Germline V lookup: CDR1 MNHEY, CDR2 SVGAGI. CDR3 amino acids: CASSPKGGNYGYTF. The DNA of the CDR3 is TGTGCCAGCAGCCCTAAGGGGGGTAACTATGGCTACACCTTC.

There are a few counts of this clone. The rearrangement uses TRBV28 and TRBJ2-5; possibly TRBD1 for D (7 bases). CDR3 length: 17 residues. Germline V gene lookup returns CDR1 MDHEN and CDR2 SYDVKM. Trimming removed 4 bases at V and 1 base at J, with 19 bases between. The CDR3 sequence is CASSSPRDGTAQETQYF. The CDR3 DNA follows: TGTGCCAGCAGTTCACCGCGGGACGGGACAGCCCAAGAGACCCAGTACTTC.

This clone appeared many times. This chain joins TRBV19 and TRBJ1-1; the D is unclear. Per germline, CDR1 LNHDA and CDR2 SQIVND (reference sequence). The CDR3 has 16 amino acids. Trimming removed 3 bases from V and 2 bases from J, with 16 bases in between. CDR3 residues: CASSIGGLYRNTEAFF. Here the CDR3 DNA reads TGTGCCAGTAGTATCGGTGGTCTCTACCGCAACACTGAAGCTTTCTTT.

There are a few counts of this clone. This rearrangement joins TRBV4-1 to TRBJ2-6; perhaps TRBD1 as D (6 bases). There are 18 residues in the CDR3. The germline V gene encodes CDR1 MGHRA and CDR2 YSYEKL. V lost 1 base and J 0 bases, leaving 13 bases between the germline ends. The CDR3 is CASSQVTGSFSGANVLTF. CDR3 sequence (DNA): TGCGCCAGCAGCCAAGTTACAGGGTCGTTCTCTGGGGCCAACGTCCTGACTTTC.

This rearrangement joins TRBV11-1 to TRBJ2-3; no clear D. V lost 5 bases, J lost 5 bases, and 14 bases lay in between. The CDR3 runs to 14 residues. Per the germline V gene, CDR1 is SGHAT and CDR2 is FQDESV (reference sequence). DNA for the CDR3: TGTGCCAGCAGCCTACGCGCGAACGGAGATACGCAGTATTTT. Translation gives CASSLRANGDTQYF.

In its sample, this clone was seen a few times. J is TRBJ2-5 and V is TRBV7-8; D uncertain. V lost 0 bases and J 5 bases, leaving 4 bases between the germline ends. CDR1 and CDR2 from the germline V gene are SGHVS and FQNEAQ. The CDR3 contains 12 residues. This CDR3 is CASSLALETQYF. The CDR3 DNA reads as TGTGCCAGCAGCTTAGCACTTGAGACCCAGTACTTC.

This clone was seen a few times. The rearrangement links TRBV2 to TRBJ2-5; D tentatively fits TRBD1 or TRBD2 (6 bases each). Trimming cost V 7 bases and J 5 bases, with 14 bases left between them. The germline gives CDR1 SNHLY, CDR2 FYNNEI. The CDR3 totals 13 residues. The CDR3: CASTVGGEETQYF. The CDR3 DNA sequence: TGTGCCAGCACCGTCGGGGGCGAGGAGACCCAGTACTTC.

This rearrangement joins TRBV18 to TRBJ2-1, with 9 nucleotides matching TRBD1. The CDR3 consists of 16 residues. The trim removed 4 bases at V and 4 bases at J, leaving 8 bases unmatched. Per the germline V gene, CDR1 is KGHSH and CDR2 is LQKENI. The CDR3 region has the DNA TGTGCCAGCTCACTAACCGGGACAGGGCTTTACAATGAGCAGTTCTTC. Translating gives CASSLTGTGLYNEQFF.

This clone occurred once. The chain couples TRBV29-1 to TRBJ2-5, with D maybe TRBD2 (5 bases). TRBJ2-7 explains the end of the DNA better; the J call may be wrong. Per germline, CDR1 SQVTM and CDR2 ANQGSEA. The CDR3 runs 16 residues. The CDR3 loop reads CSVEGERLGFYYEQYF. The DNA of the CDR3 is TGCAGCGTTGAGGGAGAGCGATTAGGGTTTTACTACGAGCAGTACTTC.

The chain recombines TRBV5-6 with TRBJ1-1; 8 positions agree with TRBD1. CDR3 length: 17 residues. The J segment lost 1 base and the V segment lost 4 bases, leaving 12 bases of the junction unmatched. In germline, CDR1 is SGHDT, CDR2 YYEEEE. CDR3 region: CASSPWTGFLGNTEAFF. Here the CDR3 DNA reads TGTGCCAGCAGCCCTTGGACAGGGTTTTTGGGGAACACTGAAGCTTTCTTT.

V usage is TRBV20-1 and J usage is TRBJ2-7; D is perhaps TRBD2 (6 bases). Trimming cost V 5 bases and J 8 bases, with 10 bases left between them. This CDR3 is built from 10 residues. Germline lookup yields CDR1 DFQATT and CDR2 SNEGSKA (reference sequence). CDR3 residues: CSAVSGQQYF. CDR3 nucleotide sequence: TGCAGTGCTGTTAGCGGTCAGCAGTACTTC.

This clone showed up just a few times. This chain connects TRBV7-9 to TRBJ2-7; TRBD2 matches 14 bases. The germline V gene encodes CDR1 SEHNR and CDR2 FQNEAQ (reference sequence). J was trimmed by 7 bases and V by 5 bases; bases with no gene match: 7. CDR3 size: 15 residues. The CDR3 sequence is CASSMGLAGVGEQYF. CDR3 DNA: TGTGCCAGCAGCATGGGACTAGCGGGAGTCGGGGAGCAGTACTTC. Full variable domain (remainder filled in from reference TRBV7-9 and TRBJ2-7): DTGVSQNPRHKITKRGQNVTFRCDPISEHNRLYWYRQTLGQGPEFLTYFQNEAQLEKSRLLSDRFSAERPKGSFSTLEIQRTEQGDSAMYLCASSMGLAGVGEQYFGPGTRLTVT.

The chain joins TRBV18 to TRBJ2-3; 13 bases align to TRBD2. The CDR3 covers 16 residues. Germline trimming cut 2 bases from V and 6 bases from J; bases unmatched to any gene: 5. The germline gives CDR1 KGHSH, CDR2 LQKENI. CDR3 coding DNA: TGTGCCAGCTCACCAGGACTAGCGGGAGAAGGGGATACGCAGTATTTT. Encoded protein: CASSPGLAGEGDTQYF.

The chain has TRBV7-2 and TRBJ1-4, with 8 bases identical to TRBD1. Per germline, CDR1 SGHTA and CDR2 FQGNSA. This CDR3 comprises 18 residues. V dropped 5 bases and J dropped 5; count of bases not matched to a gene: 16. As DNA, the CDR3 is TGTGCCAGCAGCCAGCTAGTCATAACGGACAGGGACAATGAAAAACTGTTTTTT. Translated: CASSQLVITDRDNEKLFF.

In its sample, this clone was seen many times. The V and J genes are TRBV9 and TRBJ2-7, with 11 bases aligning to TRBD2. Germline V gives CDR1 SGDLS, CDR2 YYNGEE. The V gene end was trimmed by 0 bases and the J gene end by 1 base; junction bases not matched to a gene: 9. The CDR3 sequence is 18 residues long. CDR3 region: CASSVGTSGRRKSYEQYF. CDR3 bases: TGTGCCAGCAGCGTAGGGACTAGCGGGCGTAGGAAGTCCTACGAGCAGTACTTC.

CDR3 protein: CASSLWGGHEQYF. The DNA of the CDR3 is TGTGCCAGCAGTTTATGGGGCGGGCACGAGCAGTACTTC. The chain combines TRBV28 with TRBJ2-7; possibly TRBD2 for D (5 bases). Germline values: CDR1 MDHEN, CDR2 SYDVKM. V was cut by 0 bases and J by 5 bases, with 8 bases left in between. This CDR3 spans 13 amino acids.